This TCR beta chain is from a study of blood T cell repertoires in COVID-19. Study-level information: Sites in the United States, Italy and Spain provided acute and convalescent COVID-19 samples. Sources were T cells, B-cell-depleted T cells, or PBMCs; the material itself was cDNA or gDNA.

Germline CDR1 MGHRA, CDR2 YSYEKL. Trimming left V 5 bases short and J 12 bases short, with 23 bases between. CDR3 length: 16 residues. Original processing methods: It was from reference gene primer amplification that nucleated cell counts were estimated. Sequenced by immunoSEQ multiplex PCR; TCRdb stores in-frame clones only, minus some. V and J calls plus clone size are reproduced from that table; the DNA served to infer D and trimming. The sample yields roughly 250,000 clones, roughly 87% seen once. The sample was peripheral blood. The chain employs TRBV4-1 and TRBJ1-6; D gene unclear. The TCR originated in a man aged 60 to 69 who had recovered from COVID-19. The CDR3 region is CASSAQEAGRYGPLHF. CDR3 nucleotides: TGCGCCAGCAGCGCCCAAGAGGCGGGGAGATATGGACCCCTCCACTTT.